These 20 T cell receptor beta chains were sequenced from one sample in a study of response to subunit inactivated influenza vaccine. TCRdb re-called the RT-PCR reads through MiXCR, storing one row per CDR3 protein. Among 800,000 to 1,000,000 distinct CDR3 sequences listed, approximately 22% were seen once. Sequenced here: PBMCs from blood, sampled more than 4 days after vaccination. The receptors originated from a man aged 50 or older who received an inactivated influenza vaccine.

The J gene is TRBJ1-6, the V gene TRBV6-5; TRBD1 matches at 11 bases. CDR1 MNHEY and CDR2 SVGAGI come from the germline V gene. With V trimmed by 3 bases and J by 7 bases, 2 bases remained unmatched. The CDR3 loop spans 15 amino acids. In nucleotides, the CDR3 is TGTGCCAGCAGTTATGGGACAGGGGGAAATTCACCCCTCCACTTT. Protein sequence: CASSYGTGGNSPLHF.

This clonotype has a handful of counts. The gene calls are TRBV12-3 or TRBV12-4 and TRBJ2-1; D unresolved. There are 9 residues in the CDR3. Trimming stripped 8 bases from V and 12 bases from J, with 8 bases between. The CDR3 nucleotides read TGTGCCAGCGGTCTGAGGCAGTTCTTC. This codes for CASGLRQFF.

The chain links TRBV7-8 to TRBJ2-7; 7 bases fit TRBD1. Germline V gene sequence: CDR1 SGHVS, CDR2 FQNEAQ. The CDR3 covers 15 residues. Germline trimming cut 4 bases from V and 3 bases from J; bases unmatched to any gene: 9. CDR3 bases: TGTGCCAGCAGCTCGACCGGGACAGCGAACTACGAGCAGTACTTC. This sequence encodes CASSSTGTANYEQYF.

The chain combines TRBV7-2 with TRBJ2-5; TRBD1 is a possible D gene (5 bases). V lost 6 bases to trimming and J lost 2 bases, with 10 bases between them. This CDR3 has 13 amino acids. Germline CDR1 reads SGHTA; CDR2 reads FQGNSA. CDR3 region: CASRGPVQETQYF. For the CDR3, the DNA is TGTGCCAGCAGGGGGCCAGTGCAAGAGACCCAGTACTTC.

This clonotype was picked up a small number of times. The chain joins TRBV4-3 to TRBJ1-6; D uncertain. The ends were cut back, 4 bases at V and 7 bases at J, with 11 bases in the middle. The germline gives CDR1 LGHNA, CDR2 YSLEER. The CDR3 extends over 14 amino acids. Here the CDR3 reads CASSLYLVNSPLHF. CDR3 sequence (DNA): TGCGCCAGCAGCCTCTATTTAGTGAATTCACCCCTCCACTTT.

The V and J genes are TRBV7-2 and TRBJ1-5; TRBD1 might be the D (5 bases). Trimming left V 1 base short and J 2 bases short, with 12 bases between. In germline, CDR1 is SGHTA, CDR2 FQGNSA. This CDR3 comprises 16 residues. The CDR3 sequence: CASSLVVGLGNQPQHF. CDR3 nucleotides: TGTGCCAGCAGCTTAGTTGTGGGGCTGGGCAATCAGCCCCAGCATTTT. The variable domain in full, with the rest retrieved from reference TRBV7-2 and TRBJ1-5, is GAGVSQSPSNKVTEKGKDVELRCDPISGHTALYWYRQSLGQGLEFLIYFQGNSAPDKSGLPSDRFSAERTGGSVSTLTIQRTQQEDSAVYLCASSLVVGLGNQPQHFGDGTRLSIL.

This clonotype was picked up many times. The rearrangement joins TRBV7-3 to TRBJ2-1, with TRBD1 matching 8 bases. Germline CDR1 reads SGHTA; CDR2 reads FQGTGA. This CDR3 has 16 residues. The V gene end was trimmed by 1 base and the J gene end by 2 bases; junction bases not matched to a gene: 4. DNA for the CDR3: TGTGCCAGCAGCTTAATCTCGGACAGGGCCTACAATGAGCAGTTCTTC. Protein: CASSLISDRAYNEQFF.

The rearrangement links TRBV13 to TRBJ1-5; D gene ambiguous. CDR1 is PRHDT and CDR2 is FYEKMQ in the germline V gene (reference sequence). The CDR3 is 16 residues long. V lost 0 bases and J lost 3, with 12 bases in between. This CDR3 is CASSLGWQESNQPQHF. CDR3 nucleotide sequence: TGTGCCAGCAGCTTAGGGTGGCAGGAGTCCAATCAGCCCCAGCATTTT.

A few counts support this clonotype. The chain carries TRBV7-9 and TRBJ2-1, with a tentative D call TRBD2 (6 bases). Germline values: CDR1 SEHNR, CDR2 FQNEAQ (reference sequence). Trimming removed 5 bases at V and 6 bases at J, with 17 bases between. The CDR3 sequence is 15 residues long. The CDR3 loop is CASSPWGSGLNEQFF. The CDR3 region has the DNA TGTGCCAGCAGCCCCTGGGGTAGCGGCCTCAATGAGCAGTTCTTC.

This clonotype came up a few times. The chain is built from TRBV7-8 and TRBJ2-7; perhaps D is TRBD1 or TRBD2 (6 bases each). V was cut by 4 bases and J by 5 bases, with 21 bases left in between. This CDR3 is 16 amino acids long. The V gene's germline CDR1 is SGHVS and CDR2 FQNEAQ. Here the CDR3 reads CASSWGARLVPNEQYF. The CDR3 DNA is TGTGCCAGCAGCTGGGGGGCGCGACTAGTCCCCAACGAGCAGTACTTC.

In this sample, this clonotype turned up a few times. This chain links TRBV7-9 with TRBJ2-7; 8 bases are a match to TRBD2. The J segment lost 2 bases and the V segment lost 1 base, leaving 4 bases of the junction unmatched. Germline V gives CDR1 SEHNR, CDR2 FQNEAQ (reference sequence). This CDR3 contains 15 residues. CDR3 nucleotide sequence: TGTGCCAGCAGCTTAGTCGGCGGGGGGCCCTACGAGCAGTACTTC. It yields the protein CASSLVGGGPYEQYF.

This clonotype showed up many times. This chain connects TRBV12-3 or TRBV12-4 to TRBJ2-3; D remains ambiguous. This CDR3 has 12 amino acids. Trimming pared 5 bases from V and 4 bases from J, leaving 7 bases between. The CDR3 nucleotides read TGTGCCAGCAGTCGAGGTGCAGATACGCAGTATTTT. Protein: CASSRGADTQYF.

The rearrangement links TRBV5-1 to TRBJ2-7; TRBD2 might be the D (6 bases). The V gene's germline CDR1 is SGHRS and CDR2 YFSETQ. This CDR3 has 12 amino acids. V lost 4 bases and J 5 bases, leaving 10 bases between the germline ends. The CDR3 bases are TGCGCCAGCAGCCCGGCGGGGAACGAGCAGTACTTC. Translation gives CASSPAGNEQYF.

This clonotype was counted only a few times. V is TRBV5-1 and J is TRBJ1-1, with 7 bases that match TRBD1. Losses at the gene ends were 7 bases for V and 0 bases for J; bases not matched to a gene: 9. The CDR3 runs 15 residues. CDR1 is SGHRS and CDR2 is YFSETQ in the germline V gene. The CDR3 region has the DNA TGCGCCAGCCAGTGGACAGGCAACATGAACACTGAAGCTTTCTTT. Its translation is CASQWTGNMNTEAFF.

The chain joins TRBV5-6 to TRBJ1-1; D gene uncertain. The length of the CDR3 is 13 residues. Trimming removed 2 bases from V and 4 bases from J, with 9 bases in between. Germline CDR1 reads SGHDT; CDR2 reads YYEEEE. CDR3 sequence reads: CASSFGEGTEAFF. The CDR3 nucleotides read TGTGCCAGCAGCTTTGGGGAAGGCACTGAAGCTTTCTTT.

The J gene is TRBJ2-3, the V gene TRBV10-3; TRBD1 aligns across 7 bases. J was trimmed by 6 bases and V by 6 bases; bases with no gene match: 6. This CDR3 is 13 amino acids long. CDR1 is ENHRY and CDR2 is SYGVKD in the germline V gene. The CDR3 spells CAISLNRGDTQYF. In nucleotides, the CDR3 is TGTGCCATCAGCCTCAACAGGGGCGATACGCAGTATTTT.

The chain recombines TRBV9 with TRBJ1-3; tentative D call: TRBD1 (5 bases). This CDR3 comprises 17 residues. Trimming took off 0 bases at V and 2 bases at J, with 15 bases between the two ends. The germline CDR1 and CDR2 sequences are SGDLS and YYNGEE. The CDR3 DNA is TGTGCCAGCAGCGTAGCCCAACAGGACCCACCTGGAAACACCATATATTTT. Its protein is CASSVAQQDPPGNTIYF.

The V gene is TRBV14, the J gene TRBJ2-3; D is tentatively TRBD1 or TRBD2 (5 bases each). The V end lost 4 bases, the J end lost 11 bases, and 13 bases lay between the germline ends. Germline CDR1 reads SGHDN; CDR2 reads FVKESK. The CDR3 covers 12 residues. CDR3 in amino acids: CASSPRWGLQYF. The CDR3 DNA reads TGTGCCAGCAGCCCCCGATGGGGGTTGCAGTATTTT.

This clonotype was observed a few times. The chain employs TRBV5-1 and TRBJ2-1; D uncertain. CDR1 and CDR2 from the germline V gene are SGHRS and YFSETQ. V dropped 7 bases and J dropped 6 bases, with 8 bases sitting between them. The CDR3 has 11 residues. The CDR3 coding sequence is TGCGCCAGCGCAATTGGCAATGAGCAGTTCTTC. Its translation is CASAIGNEQFF.

The chain combines TRBV2 with TRBJ1-1; D possibly corresponds to TRBD1 (5 bases). V was cut by 3 bases and J by 4 bases, with 15 bases left in between. From germline, CDR1 is SNHLY and CDR2 FYNNEI. CDR3 length equals 15 residues. This CDR3 is CASSEGPTWGTEAFF. The CDR3 DNA sequence: TGTGCCAGCAGTGAGGGACCCACATGGGGCACTGAAGCTTTCTTT.